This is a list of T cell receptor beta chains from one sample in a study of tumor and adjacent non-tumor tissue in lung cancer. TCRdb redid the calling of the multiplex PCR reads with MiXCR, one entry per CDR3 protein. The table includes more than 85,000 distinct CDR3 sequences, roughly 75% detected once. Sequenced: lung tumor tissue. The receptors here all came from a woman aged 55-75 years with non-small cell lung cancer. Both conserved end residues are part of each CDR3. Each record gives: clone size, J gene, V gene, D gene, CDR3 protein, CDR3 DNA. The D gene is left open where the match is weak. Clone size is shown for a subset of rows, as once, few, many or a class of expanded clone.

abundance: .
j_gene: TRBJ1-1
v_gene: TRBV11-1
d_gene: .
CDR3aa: CASNSDPGRVSEAFF
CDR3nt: TGTGCCAGCAACTCCGATCCGGGCCGCGTATCTGAAGCTTTCTTT

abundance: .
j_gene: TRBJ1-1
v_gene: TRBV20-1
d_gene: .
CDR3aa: CGAVSLSNTEAFF
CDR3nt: TGCGGTGCGGTCAGTTTGTCTAACACCGAAGCTTTCTTT

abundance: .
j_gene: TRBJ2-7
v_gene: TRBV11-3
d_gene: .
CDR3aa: CASSLDMGTYEKYF
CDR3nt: TGCGCCAGCAGCTTAGATATGGGAACCTACGAGAAGTACTTC

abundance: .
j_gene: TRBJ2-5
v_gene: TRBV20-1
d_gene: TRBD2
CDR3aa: CSAGGRGSPQTQYF
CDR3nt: TGCAGTGCTGGGGGGAGGGGCTCCCCCCAGACCCAGTACTTC

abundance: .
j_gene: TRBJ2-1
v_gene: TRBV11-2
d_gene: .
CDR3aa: CATRVGGPRNEQFF
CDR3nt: TGTGCCACCAGGGTCGGGGGACCGAGGAATGAGCAGTTCTTC

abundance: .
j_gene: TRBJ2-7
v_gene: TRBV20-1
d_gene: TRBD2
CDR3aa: CSARLAGGLGEQPF
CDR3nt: TGCAGTGCTAGACTAGCGGGGGGCCTGGGTGAGCAGCCCTTC

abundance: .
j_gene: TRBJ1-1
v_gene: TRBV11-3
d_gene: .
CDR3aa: CASSFTQNTEAYF
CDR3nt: TGTGCCAGTAGCTTTACCCAGAACACTGAAGCTTACTTT

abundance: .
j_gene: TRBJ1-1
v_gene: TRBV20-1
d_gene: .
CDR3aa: CSAHRTENTEAFF
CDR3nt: TGCAGTGCGCACAGGACAGAGAACACTGAAGCTTTCTTT

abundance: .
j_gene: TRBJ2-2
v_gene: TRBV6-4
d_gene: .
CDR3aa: CASSPHLENSGELFF
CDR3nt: TGTGCCAGCAGTCCCCATCTAGAGAACAGCGGGGAGCTGTTTTTT

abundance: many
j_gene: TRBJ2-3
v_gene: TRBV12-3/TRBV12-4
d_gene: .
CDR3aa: CASSLLGRINTQYF
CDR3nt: TGTGCCAGCAGTTTACTAGGGAGGATAAATACGCAGTATTTT

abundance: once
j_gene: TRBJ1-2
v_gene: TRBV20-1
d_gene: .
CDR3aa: CSAATPGENYAYTF
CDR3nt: TGCAGTGCCGCCACCCCGGGAGAAAACTATGCCTACACCTTC

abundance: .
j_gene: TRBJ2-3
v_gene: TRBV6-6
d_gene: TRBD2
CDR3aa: CASSLLGGWGTDTQYF
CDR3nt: TGTGCCAGCAGTCTCCTCGGGGGGTGGGGCACAGATACGCAGTATTTT

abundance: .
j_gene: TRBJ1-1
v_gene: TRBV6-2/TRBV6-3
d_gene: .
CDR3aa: CASSYPTGNTERFF
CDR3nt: TGTGCCAGCAGTTACCCTACAGGGAACACTGAACGTTTCTTT

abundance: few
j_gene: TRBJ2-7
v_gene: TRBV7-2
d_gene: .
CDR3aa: CASSLDIAPYEQYF
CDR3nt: TGTGCCAGCAGCTTAGACATAGCCCCCTACGAGCAGTACTTC

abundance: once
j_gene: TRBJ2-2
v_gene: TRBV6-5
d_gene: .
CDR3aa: CASSLQVDTGELFF
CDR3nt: TGTGCCAGTAGTTTACAGGTGGATACCGGGGAGCTGTTTTTT

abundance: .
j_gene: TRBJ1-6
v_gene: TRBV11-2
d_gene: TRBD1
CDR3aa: CASSLAESTGGLHSLLHF
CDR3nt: TGTGCCAGCAGCTTAGCGGAATCAACAGGGGGCCTTCATTCACTCCTCCACTTT

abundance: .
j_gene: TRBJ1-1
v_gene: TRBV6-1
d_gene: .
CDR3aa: CANSEGGAGRNTEALF
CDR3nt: TGTGCCAACAGTGAAGGAGGGGCGGGCCGGAACACTGAAGCTTTATTT

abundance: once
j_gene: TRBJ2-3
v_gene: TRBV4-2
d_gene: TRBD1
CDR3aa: CASSAGQEWRKDTQYF
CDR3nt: TGTGCCAGCAGCGCCGGACAGGAGTGGCGCAAAGATACGCAGTATTTT

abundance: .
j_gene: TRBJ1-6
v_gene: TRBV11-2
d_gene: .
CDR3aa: CASSLAVWVNSPLHF
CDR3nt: TGTGCCAGCAGCTTGGCCGTATGGGTGAATTCACCCCTCCACTTT

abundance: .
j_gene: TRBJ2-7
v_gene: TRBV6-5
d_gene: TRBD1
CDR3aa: CASSPDLDRGYEQYF
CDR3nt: TGTGCCAGCTCGCCTGACCTCGACAGGGGGTACGAGCAGTACTTC

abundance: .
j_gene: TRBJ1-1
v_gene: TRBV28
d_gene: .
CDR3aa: CASSLSGKNTFF
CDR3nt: TGTGCCAGCAGTTTATCCGGAAAAAACACTTTCTTT

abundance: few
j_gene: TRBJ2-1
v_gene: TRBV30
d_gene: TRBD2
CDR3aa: CAWSGLAGGRYQFF
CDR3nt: TGTGCCTGGAGTGGGCTAGCGGGAGGCCGCTATCAGTTCTTC

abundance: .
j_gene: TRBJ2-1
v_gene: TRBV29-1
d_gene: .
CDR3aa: CSVENRAEQFF
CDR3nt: TGCAGTGTTGAAAATAGAGCTGAGCAGTTCTTC

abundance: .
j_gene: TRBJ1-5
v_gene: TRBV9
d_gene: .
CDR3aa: CASSVVPDEPQHF
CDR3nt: TGTGCCAGCAGCGTAGTCCCGGACGAGCCCCAGCATTTT

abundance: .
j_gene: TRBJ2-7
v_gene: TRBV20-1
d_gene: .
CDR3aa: CTARLISYEQYF
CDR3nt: TGCACTGCTAGACTGATTTCCTACGAGCAGTACTTC

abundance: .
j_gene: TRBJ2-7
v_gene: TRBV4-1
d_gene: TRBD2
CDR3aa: CASSRPASGGANEQYF
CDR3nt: TGTGCCAGCAGCCGCCCAGCTAGCGGGGGGGCCAATGAGCAGTACTTC

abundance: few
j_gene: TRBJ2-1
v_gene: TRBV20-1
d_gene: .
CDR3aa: CNARPVNEQFF
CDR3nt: TGCAATGCTAGACCTGTCAATGAGCAGTTCTTC

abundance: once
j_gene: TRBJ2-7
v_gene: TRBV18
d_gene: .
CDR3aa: CASSQFFPDRYF
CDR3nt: TGTGCCAGTTCACAGTTCTTTCCCGATCGGTACTTC

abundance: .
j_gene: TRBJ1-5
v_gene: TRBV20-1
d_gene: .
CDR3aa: CSAQADDGQSQHF
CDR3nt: TGCAGTGCTCAGGCCGATGACGGTCAGTCTCAGCATTTT

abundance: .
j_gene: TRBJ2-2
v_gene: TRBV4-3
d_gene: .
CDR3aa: CVSSQDTNTGEPLF
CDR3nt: TGCGTCAGCAGCCAAGATACCAACACCGGGGAGCCGTTGTTT

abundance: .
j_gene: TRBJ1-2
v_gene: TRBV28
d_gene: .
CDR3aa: CASQRWERYGYTF
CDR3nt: TGTGCCAGCCAAAGGTGGGAACGCTATGGCTACACCTTC

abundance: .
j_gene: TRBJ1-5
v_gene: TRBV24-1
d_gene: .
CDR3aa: CATSDEISNQPQHF
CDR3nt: TGTGCCACCAGTGATGAGATTAGCAATCAGCCCCAGCATTTT

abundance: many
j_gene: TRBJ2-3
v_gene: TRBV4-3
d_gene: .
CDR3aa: CASSPRRLGSSTDTQYF
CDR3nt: TGCGCCAGCAGCCCCAGACGACTAGGATCTAGCACAGATACGCAGTATTTT

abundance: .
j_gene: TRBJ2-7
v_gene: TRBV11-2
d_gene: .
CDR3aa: CTSSMTGYGHYF
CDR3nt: TGTACTAGCAGCATGACAGGGTACGGGCATTACTTC

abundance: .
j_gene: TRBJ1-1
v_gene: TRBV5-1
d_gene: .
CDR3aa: CASRLVGNTEALF
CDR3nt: TGCGCCAGCAGATTGGTCGGGAACACTGAAGCTCTCTTT

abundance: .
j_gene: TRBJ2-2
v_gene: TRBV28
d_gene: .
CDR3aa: CASNPIGYFPHVTGGLFF
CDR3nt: TGTGCCAGCAACCCCATTGGGTACTTTCCACACGTCACCGGGGGGCTGTTTTTT

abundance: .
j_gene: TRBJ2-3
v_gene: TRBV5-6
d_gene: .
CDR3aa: CASSSRGRLSDTQYF
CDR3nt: TGTGCCAGCAGCTCACGGGGCCGGCTCTCAGATACGCAGTATTTT

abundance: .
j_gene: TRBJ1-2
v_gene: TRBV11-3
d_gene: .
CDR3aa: CACSLLHAGGYIYGYNF
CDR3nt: TGTGCCTGCAGCTTATTACATGCAGGAGGATATATCTATGGCTACAACTTC

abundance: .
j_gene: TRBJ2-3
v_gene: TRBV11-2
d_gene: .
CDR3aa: CAGSLEPLSTQYF
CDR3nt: TGTGCCGGCAGCTTAGAACCGCTGTCGACGCAATATTTT

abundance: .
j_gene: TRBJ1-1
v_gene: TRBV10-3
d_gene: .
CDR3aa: CAIRMNTEAFF
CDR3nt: TGTGCCATCAGAATGAATACTGAAGCTTTCTTT

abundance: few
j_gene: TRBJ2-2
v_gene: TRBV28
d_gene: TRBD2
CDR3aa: CASSPGLARTGELFF
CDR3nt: TGTGCCAGCAGTCCCGGACTAGCCCGCACCGGGGAGCTGTTTTTT

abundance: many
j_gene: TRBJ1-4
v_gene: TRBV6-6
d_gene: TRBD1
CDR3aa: CASSTRERQGYEKLFF
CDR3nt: TGTGCCAGCAGTACCCGGGAGAGACAGGGGTATGAAAAACTGTTTTTT

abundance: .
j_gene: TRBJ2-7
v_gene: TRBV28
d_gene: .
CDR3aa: CASGRIGLSYEQYF
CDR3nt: TGTGCCAGCGGTCGAATAGGGCTCTCTTACGAGCAGTACTTC

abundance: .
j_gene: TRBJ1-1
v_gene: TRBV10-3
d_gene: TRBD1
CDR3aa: CVISGTGDSATEAFF
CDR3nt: TGTGTCATCAGCGGGACAGGGGATAGTGCAACTGAGGCTTTCTTT

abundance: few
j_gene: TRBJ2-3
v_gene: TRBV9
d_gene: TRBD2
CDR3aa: CASGTSGITDTQYF
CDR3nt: TGTGCCAGCGGAACTAGCGGGATCACAGATACGCAGTATTTT

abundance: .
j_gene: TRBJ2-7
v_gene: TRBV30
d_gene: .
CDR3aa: CAWKGGGYEQYF
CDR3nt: TGTGCCTGGAAAGGGGGAGGCTACGAGCAGTACTTC

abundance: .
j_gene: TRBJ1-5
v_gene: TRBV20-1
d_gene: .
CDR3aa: CSAGGSGRPCNQPQHF
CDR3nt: TGCAGTGCGGGTGGGTCAGGCCGGCCGTGCAATCAGCCCCAGCATTTT

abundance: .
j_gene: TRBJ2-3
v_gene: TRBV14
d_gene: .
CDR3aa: CASSRDAGIDGTDTQYF
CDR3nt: TGTGCCAGCAGCCGAGACGCGGGAATTGATGGCACAGATACGCAGTATTTT

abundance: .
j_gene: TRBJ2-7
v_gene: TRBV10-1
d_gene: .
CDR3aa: CASSEQKRSEQSF
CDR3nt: TGCGCCAGCAGTGAACAGAAACGAAGTGAGCAGTCCTTC

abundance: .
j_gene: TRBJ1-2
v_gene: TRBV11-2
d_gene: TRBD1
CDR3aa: CACSPWGGGYIF
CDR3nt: TGTGCCTGCAGCCCTTGGGGAGGGGGCTACATCTTC

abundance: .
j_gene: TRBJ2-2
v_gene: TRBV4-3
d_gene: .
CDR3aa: CASSRSEDPSTGKLFF
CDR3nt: TGCGCCAGCAGCAGGAGTGAGGACCCCTCCACCGGGAAACTGTTTTTT

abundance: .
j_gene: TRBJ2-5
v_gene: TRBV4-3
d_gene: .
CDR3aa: CASSQDYGRAGHKTQNF
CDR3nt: TGCGCCAGCAGCCAAGATTACGGGCGGGCTGGACATAAGACCCAGAACTTC

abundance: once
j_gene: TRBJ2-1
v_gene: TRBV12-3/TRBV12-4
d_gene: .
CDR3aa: CASSLQGSYEQFF
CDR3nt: TGTGCCAGCAGTTTACAAGGGTCATATGAGCAGTTCTTC

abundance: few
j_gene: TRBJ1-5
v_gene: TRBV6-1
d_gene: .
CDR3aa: CASSEAWRDFSNQPQHF
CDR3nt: TGTGCCAGCAGTGAAGCATGGCGGGACTTTAGCAATCAGCCCCAGCATTTT

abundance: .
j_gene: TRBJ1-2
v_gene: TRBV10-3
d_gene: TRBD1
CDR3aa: CAISESISPGQGLSGYAF
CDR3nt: TGTGCCATCAGTGAGTCGATATCCCCGGGACAGGGGCTGAGTGGCTACGCCTTC

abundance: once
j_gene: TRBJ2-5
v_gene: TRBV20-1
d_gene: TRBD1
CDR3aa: CSTRLPDRDRYWETQYF
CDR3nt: TGCAGTACTAGACTCCCAGACAGGGACAGGTATTGGGAGACCCAGTACTTC

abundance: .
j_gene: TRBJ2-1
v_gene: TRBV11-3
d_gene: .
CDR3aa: CACSFTNRAGSNEQFF
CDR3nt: TGTGCCTGCAGCTTCACCAACAGGGCGGGGTCCAATGAGCAGTTCTTC

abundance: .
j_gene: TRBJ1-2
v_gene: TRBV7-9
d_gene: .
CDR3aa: CTSSTGEAFPGYTF
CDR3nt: TGTACCAGCAGCACGGGAGAGGCTTTTCCTGGCTACACCTTC